This TCR beta chain was identified in a study of T cell responses to AZD1222 COVID-19 vaccine (dated by TCRdb to about 2021). In the study overall: AZD1222 recipients with second doses at about 4 weeks or about 12 weeks were pooled, because spike-specific TCR depth and breadth did not differ between schedules. Trial participants were enrolled by age into 18-55, 56-69 and 70-plus year subgroups, with around 150, 28 and 57 TCR-sequenced participants respectively. A total of just over 230 trial participants underwent TCR sequencing, of whom about 210 had received two doses of AZD1222 and around 25 had received two doses of the MenACWY control vaccine.

Taken with the paper, the label for time point translates to: baseline before first vaccination. The vaccinee samples were drawn from two UK trials, COV001 and COV002, one of which was a single-blind randomized controlled phase 2/3 trial testing AZD1222 (ChAdOx1 nCoV-19) in healthy adults. For TCRbeta chain sequencing, PBMC samples were collected from trial participants at day 0 and at day 28 after the second dose. General study outcomes and caveats: After two AZD1222 doses, both the breadth and the depth of spike-specific TCRs were significantly higher than at day 0 and than in MenACWY recipients. Because no day 14 peak-response samples were available, the repertoires could be characterized only after the peak T cell response. Only five to seven AZD1222 recipients were SARS-CoV-2 seropositive at baseline, limiting conclusions about previously exposed vaccinees. Reportedly, close to half of the unique spike-specific TCRs recognized epitopes lying outside the regions that are mutated in the B.1.351 and B.1.1.7 variants. Vaccine-associated CD4 TCRs spanned the whole spike protein, with dominant responses in regions 160-218 and 743-854. Participants were mostly white British and included more females than males, and it was suggested by the authors that clonal diversity may have been underestimated. The 56-69-year group was small, and its depth increase did not reach significance, likely because of low power.

Concerning this clone: Its binding antigen is unknown. No much larger clone exists at a distance of one base, and base qualities are not known.

The CDR3 regions of human TCRbeta chains were subjected to immunosequencing. In the authors' own workflow: TCRs in the repertoires were matched against a reference library of SARS-CoV-2-specific TCRs that had been generated with the MIRA antigen-specificity platform. Breadth was defined as the fraction of unique TCRs that were SARS-CoV-2-associated, and depth was defined as the fraction of total T cells that were SARS-CoV-2-associated. Each spike-specific TCR was assigned to its reactive spike region and to a CD4 or CD8 class using the MIRA data. Log10-transformed breadth and depth values were compared by one-way ANOVA with Sidak's multiple comparisons tests. The clones in this table, taken by TCRdb from immuneACCESS, are in-frame only. Not every clone is retained; where verified, under half of the shortfall comes from an unresolved V gene, and the cause of the rest is unknown. The V and J calls and the clone size are those of that table, but D and trimming were determined from the DNA. Across this sample there are about 110,000 clones, with roughly 87% seen only once. Together, the top ten hold 5% of the sample.

Sequenced here: peripheral blood, sampled on day 0 of AZD1222 vaccination. The receptor was derived from an adult in good health.

The nucleotide sequence is TGTGCCAGCAGCAATAACCCTAGCGGGGGAAAGGAGCAGTTCTTC. It codes for CASSNNPSGGKEQFF. This chain joins TRBV5-6 to TRBJ2-1, with TRBD2 identical over 10 junction bases. The CDR3, from cysteine to phenylalanine, totals 15 residues. Just the 45-base CDR3 DNA is kept, in frame starting at base 1. As encoded in the germline V gene, CDR1 is SGHDT while CDR2 is YYEEEE. V and J are trimmed by 4 bases and 10 bases, and the gene matches miss 11 bases of the junction.